Listed below are T cell receptor beta chains from one sample, sequenced in a study of OX40 agonist ivuxolimab in advanced cancers. Assay used: immunoSEQ multiplex PCR; TCRdb lists only in-frame clones, some missing. The sample yields about 73,000 clones, over 75% seen once. This specimen was CD4+ or CD8+ T cells sorted from blood, taken in a trial of the OX40 agonist ivuxolimab. Source of these receptors: an adult with an advanced solid tumor such as melanoma, head and neck, liver or kidney cancer. CDR3s include the opening cysteine and the closing phenylalanine or tryptophan. Fields, in order: J gene, clone size, D gene, V gene, CDR3 DNA, CDR3 protein. The D gene is left open where the match is weak. Size values are once, few and many counts, or a class for expanded clones, and some rows have none.

TRBJ2-7 | NA | NA | TRBV7-2 | TGTGCCAGCAGCTTTGAGGGGTTCTACGAGCAGTACTTC | CASSFEGFYEQYF
TRBJ2-5 | NA | NA | TRBV2 | TGTGCCACCAAACCAAGAGGGGAGGCCCAGTACTTC | CATKPRGEAQYF
TRBJ2-6 | NA | NA | TRBV7-9 | TGTGCCAGCAGCTTATTCTCTGGGGCCAACGTCCTGACTTTC | CASSLFSGANVLTF
TRBJ2-1 | NA | TRBD2 | TRBV4-3 | TGCGCCAGCAGCCAAGATGGGACTACTGCTGAGCAGTTCTTC | CASSQDGTTAEQFF
TRBJ2-7 | NA | TRBD1 | TRBV7-2 | TGTGCCAGCAGGTTAGACAGGGGGAGGGAGCAGTACTTC | CASRLDRGREQYF
TRBJ2-5 | once | NA | TRBV6-6 | TGTGCCAGTCGCGAGACCCAGTACTTC | CASRETQYF
TRBJ1-1 | NA | NA | TRBV7-2 | TGTGCCAGCAGCCAACGAAGGACAGCGAACACTGAAGCTTTCTTT | CASSQRRTANTEAFF
TRBJ2-3 | NA | TRBD2 | TRBV11-2 | TGTGCCAGCAGCCGAGCGGGAGGAGGGGATACGCAGTATTTT | CASSRAGGGDTQYF
TRBJ2-7 | NA | NA | TRBV7-9 | TGTGCCAGCAGCTTAACGTACCGAGGAGGGGAGCAGTACTTC | CASSLTYRGGEQYF
TRBJ1-5 | NA | NA | TRBV30 | TGTGCCTGGAGTCGAGGAAATCAGCCCCAGCATTTT | CAWSRGNQPQHF
TRBJ1-5 | NA | NA | TRBV2 | TGTGCCAGCAGTGAACGGGCAGGGAGTCAGCCCCAGCATTTT | CASSERAGSQPQHF